These 27 T cell receptor beta chains originate from one sample sequenced in a study of T cell clonotyping in hematopoietic cell transplantation (dated by TCRdb to 2020 to 2022). The library was prepared using the immunoSEQ multiplex PCR assay. TCRdb retrieved this table from immuneACCESS and kept in-frame rearrangements only. Not all clones are present; in checked studies, unresolved V genes account for under half, and no reason is known for the remainder. The sample table shows 15,000 to 20,000 clones, and 70% to 90% are seen once. The ten largest account for approximately 4% of the sample. Sequenced: peripheral blood mononuclear cells. The receptors originated from a woman between 40 and 50 years old in good health. Some clones in this sample may be carry-over from other donors' samples.

The chain combines TRBV7-8 with TRBJ2-2, with 7 bases that match TRBD2. The CDR3 loop spans 17 amino acids. The junction had 10 bases not matched to a gene; V was cut back by 1 base and J by 5 bases. Germline-derived CDR1 and CDR2 are SGHVS and FQNEAQ. For the CDR3, the DNA is TGTGCCAGCAGCTTAGGGTGGGAGGGGAGTGGGACCGGGGAGCTGTTTTTT. It specifies CASSLGWEGSGTGELFF.

This chain connects TRBV5-7 to TRBJ2-7, with no clear D. TRBV5-7 is an open reading frame whose function is uncertain. The V gene lost 0 bases and the J gene lost 3 bases, with 13 bases spanning the gap. The CDR3 is 15 amino acids. The CDR3 spells CASSLASVRLYEQYF. The CDR3 bases are TGTGCCAGCAGCTTGGCCTCTGTTCGGCTCTACGAGCAGTACTTC.

The V call is TRBV29-1, the J call TRBJ1-2; possible D gene TRBD1, 5 bases. Trimming removed 6 bases at V and 7 bases at J, with 24 bases between. The CDR3 length is 15 residues. Germline lookup yields CDR1 SQVTM and CDR2 ANQGSEA. The CDR3, as DNA: TGCAGCGTCGATATCCGCGCGTCCGGGGCGGGTGGCTACACCTTC. This encodes CSVDIRASGAGGYTF.

V usage is TRBV6-9 and J usage is TRBJ1-1; D remains unclear. This CDR3 region has 11 residues. V lost 3 bases, J lost 6 bases, and 5 bases lay in between. CDR1 MNHGY and CDR2 SVAAGI come from the germline V gene. The CDR3 DNA sequence: TGTGCCAGCAGTTACATGGCTGAAGCTTTCTTT. This encodes CASSYMAEAFF.

The CDR3 DNA sequence: TGTGCCAGCGCAAGGGAGGCGGTTTACTATGGCTACACCTTC. Translating gives CASAREAVYYGYTF. J is TRBJ1-2 and V is TRBV6-6; no definite D call. Trimming stripped 8 bases from V and 3 bases from J, with 16 bases between. The CDR3 has 14 residues. Germline V gene sequence: CDR1 MNHNY, CDR2 SVGAGI (reference sequence).

The chain couples TRBV7-2 to TRBJ2-5; 11 nucleotides align to TRBD1. This CDR3 comprises 14 residues. With V trimmed by 6 bases and J by 7 bases, 7 bases remained unmatched. Germline CDR1 is SGHTA and CDR2 is FQGNSA. The CDR3 sequence: CASSQGQGVGTQYF. The CDR3 coding sequence is TGTGCCAGCAGTCAGGGACAGGGGGTTGGGACCCAGTACTTC.

The chain joins TRBV30 to TRBJ2-7, with 8 bases that match TRBD1. The germline CDR1 and CDR2 sequences are GTSNPN and SVGIG (reference sequence). The CDR3 consists of 16 residues. After removal of 1 base from V and 3 bases from J, the junction contained 11 bases not matched to a gene. CDR3 bases: TGTGCCTGGAGTGCCCCCAGGGGGCTAAGGAACTACGAGCAGTACTTC. Amino acid sequence: CAWSAPRGLRNYEQYF.

CDR3: CASSARQGGYTEAFF. The CDR3 coding sequence is TGTGCCAGCAGCGCCCGACAGGGAGGATACACTGAAGCTTTCTTT. The J gene is TRBJ1-1, the V gene TRBV9, with TRBD1 matching 7 bases. The V segment lost 3 bases and the J segment 3 bases; nucleotides outside the gene matches: 8. The germline V gene encodes CDR1 SGDLS and CDR2 YYNGEE. This CDR3 spans 15 amino acids.

The chain joins TRBV28 to TRBJ1-2, with 8 bases matching TRBD1. The CDR3 has 15 residues. Trimming cost V 6 bases and J 4 bases; bases outside gene matches: 10. In germline, CDR1 is MDHEN, CDR2 SYDVKM. For the CDR3, the DNA is TGTGCCAGCAGCCCCTTCTCCGACAGGGGCTATGGCTACACCTTC. Encoded protein: CASSPFSDRGYGYTF.

The V call is TRBV10-3, the J call TRBJ1-5; D might be TRBD1 (5 bases). Germline V gene sequence: CDR1 ENHRY, CDR2 SYGVKD. The CDR3 sequence is 13 residues long. V was pared by 11 bases and J by 1 base, with 12 bases between. The CDR3 is CAVGTDSNQPQHF. The CDR3 nucleotides read TGTGCCGTAGGGACGGACAGCAATCAGCCCCAGCATTTT.

The chain combines TRBV6-6 with TRBJ1-2, with unresolved D. The ends were cut back, 0 bases at V and 2 bases at J, with 13 bases in the middle. This CDR3 spans 16 amino acids. CDR1 is MNHNY, CDR2 SVGAGI, per germline (reference sequence). The CDR3 sequence: CASSYSNTVSNYGYTF. The DNA of the CDR3 is TGTGCCAGCAGTTACTCGAATACAGTCTCGAACTATGGCTACACCTTC.

The rearrangement links TRBV28 to TRBJ2-7; D is ambiguous. V was pared by 3 bases and J by 4 bases, with 10 bases between. This CDR3 is 13 amino acids long. The germline V gene encodes CDR1 MDHEN and CDR2 SYDVKM. The CDR3 DNA sequence: TGTGCCAGCAGTTTTACATTGAAATACGAGCAGTACTTC. Protein: CASSFTLKYEQYF.

This clone was counted between two and nine times. The genes are TRBV6-6 and TRBJ2-2, with 7 bases lining up with TRBD2. V dropped 0 bases and J dropped 7; count of bases not matched to a gene: 5. The germline gives CDR1 MNHNY, CDR2 SVGAGI (reference sequence). This CDR3 region has 15 residues. The CDR3: CASSYSGPSGGELFF. DNA for the CDR3: TGTGCCAGCAGTTACTCTGGACCTAGCGGCGGGGAGCTGTTTTTT.

A note on this clone: Germline and junction disagree at one end, which may indicate a read error. The CDR3 DNA reads as TGTGCCAGCAGCATGAGTCTGAACACTGAAGCCTTCTTT. As protein: CASSMSLNTEAFF. The chain couples TRBV9 to TRBJ1-1, with no clear D. There are 13 residues in the CDR3. CDR1 SGDLS and CDR2 YYNGEE come from the germline V gene.

The V call is TRBV14, the J call TRBJ2-1, with TRBD2 matching 8 bases. Germline V gene lookup returns CDR1 SGHDN and CDR2 FVKESK. Trimming took 2 bases from V and 8 from J; bases not matched to a gene: 5. This CDR3 is 14 amino acids long. CDR3 region: CASSQTRTSHEQFF. In DNA form, the CDR3 reads TGTGCCAGCAGCCAAACTAGGACTAGCCATGAGCAGTTCTTC.

This rearrangement joins TRBV14 to TRBJ1-1; the match to TRBD1 covers 7 bases. V dropped 2 bases and J dropped 1; count of bases not matched to a gene: 4. The germline CDR1 and CDR2 sequences are SGHDN and FVKESK. This CDR3 is built from 15 residues. The CDR3 DNA is TGTGCCAGCAGCCAACCTGGACAGGCGAACACTGAAGCTTTCTTT. Translation: CASSQPGQANTEAFF.

The rearrangement links TRBV4-3 to TRBJ2-3; tentatively, D is TRBD1 or TRBD2 (5 bases each). The germline V gene encodes CDR1 LGHNA and CDR2 YSLEER. This CDR3 is built from 15 residues. V was clipped by 6 bases and J by 4 bases, with 17 bases between them. CDR3 bases: TGCGCCAGCAGTCGGGACCCCCGAAGGCCAGATACGCAGTATTTT. Protein sequence: CASSRDPRRPDTQYF.

This clone appeared a few times. The chain links TRBV5-1 to TRBJ1-2; 7 bases match TRBD1. CDR3 length equals 14 residues. Germline-derived CDR1 and CDR2 are SGHRS and YFSETQ. Unmatched junction bases numbered 5, after V lost 0 bases and J lost 6 bases. The CDR3 DNA is TGCGCCAGCAGCTTGGCACAGGGGAGGCATGGCTACACCTTC. This sequence encodes CASSLAQGRHGYTF.

This CDR3 is CASSSRTGSNTGELFF. The CDR3 nucleotides read TGTGCCAGCAGCTCCCGGACAGGTTCGAACACCGGGGAGCTGTTTTTT. The chain links TRBV7-8 to TRBJ2-2; 7 nucleotides match TRBD1. CDR3 size: 16 residues. V lost 4 bases and J lost 0; bases outside the gene matches: 5. Germline V gene lookup returns CDR1 SGHVS and CDR2 FQNEAQ.

This chain links TRBV4-3 with TRBJ1-1; D may be TRBD1 (5 bases). The CDR3 contains 16 residues. V lost 2 bases and J 5 bases, leaving 18 bases between the germline ends. Germline V lookup: CDR1 LGHNA, CDR2 YSLEER. CDR3 nucleotide sequence: TGCGCCAGCAGCCAAACCCCCGGGGACGGGGGGACTGAAGCTTTCTTT. Translation gives CASSQTPGDGGTEAFF.

The chain joins TRBV10-3 to TRBJ1-4; no definite D call. CDR1 and CDR2 (germline): ENHRY, SYGVKD. V lost 0 bases to trimming and J lost 7 bases, with 9 bases between them. The CDR3 spans 14 residues. The CDR3 sequence is CAISESKWSEKLFF. CDR3 coding DNA: TGTGCCATCAGTGAGTCGAAGTGGTCTGAAAAACTGTTTTTT.

This clone was seen more than once but under ten times. The V and J genes are TRBV7-9 and TRBJ2-1; D remains ambiguous. Trimming took off 7 bases at V and 5 bases at J, with 12 bases between the two ends. Germline CDR1 reads SEHNR; CDR2 reads FQNEAQ (reference sequence). This CDR3 has 13 amino acids. Here the CDR3 reads CASTTHRDNEQFF. Written as DNA, the CDR3 is TGTGCCAGCACGACCCACCGGGACAATGAGCAGTTCTTC.

The CDR3 nucleotides read TGTGCCACAGCGGACAGGGCGGCTAGCGGCAACACCGGGGAGCTGTTTTTT. Its protein product is CATADRAASGNTGELFF. V is TRBV19 and J is TRBJ2-2, with D tentatively TRBD1 (8 bases). The ends were cut back, 10 bases at V and 2 bases at J, with 23 bases in the middle. This CDR3 has 17 amino acids. Germline CDR1 and CDR2: LNHDA and SQIVND (reference sequence).

The CDR3 loop reads CAWRGGRGFSEAFF. The CDR3 DNA reads TGTGCCTGGAGGGGGGGCAGGGGGTTTTCGGAAGCTTTCTTT. The rearrangement joins TRBV30 to TRBJ1-1; 7 bases are shared with TRBD1. CDR3 length: 14 amino acids. Germline trimming cut 3 bases from V and 8 bases from J; bases unmatched to any gene: 12. The V gene's germline CDR1 is GTSNPN and CDR2 SVGIG (reference sequence).

V and J are TRBV7-8 and TRBJ1-5, with D possibly TRBD1 on 6 matching bases. V lost 5 bases, J lost 4 bases, and 12 bases lay in between. This CDR3 has 14 amino acids. Germline lookup yields CDR1 SGHVS and CDR2 FQNEAQ. CDR3 loop: CASSKTGVNQPQHF. For the CDR3, the DNA is TGTGCCAGCAGCAAGACAGGCGTTAATCAGCCCCAGCATTTT. The complete variable domain, with remaining parts taken from reference TRBV7-8 and TRBJ1-5, reads GAGVSQSPRYKVAKRGQDVALRCDPISGHVSLFWYQQALGQGPEFLTYFQNEAQLDKSGLPSDRFFAERPEGSVSTLKIQRTQQEDSAVYLCASSKTGVNQPQHFGDGTRLSIL.

V gene TRBV30 combines with J gene TRBJ1-2; D is ambiguous. The germline V gene has CDR1 GTSNPN and CDR2 SVGIG (reference sequence). V was pared by 1 base and J by 1 base, with 7 bases between. The CDR3 contains 13 residues. The CDR3 sequence is CAWSAGVNYGYTF. The CDR3 DNA reads TGTGCCTGGAGTGCCGGGGTTAACTATGGCTACACCTTC.

The genes are TRBV2 and TRBJ2-3, with 11 bases identical to TRBD1. Germline CDR1 and CDR2: SNHLY and FYNNEI. The CDR3 is 14 residues long. V lost 6 bases, J lost 11 bases, and 10 bases stayed unmatched. CDR3 bases: TGTGCCAGCAGCGGACAGGGGGCGGGCCGGGGGCAGTATTTT. Its translation: CASSGQGAGRGQYF.